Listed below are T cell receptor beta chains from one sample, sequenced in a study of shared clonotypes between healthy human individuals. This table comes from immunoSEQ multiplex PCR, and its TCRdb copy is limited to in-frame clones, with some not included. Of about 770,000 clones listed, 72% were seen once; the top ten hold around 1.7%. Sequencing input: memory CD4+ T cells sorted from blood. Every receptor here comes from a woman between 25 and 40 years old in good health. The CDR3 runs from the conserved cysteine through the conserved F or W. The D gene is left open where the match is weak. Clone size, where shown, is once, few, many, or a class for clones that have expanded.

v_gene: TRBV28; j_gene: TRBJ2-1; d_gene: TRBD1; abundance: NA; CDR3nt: TGTGCCAGCAGTCTCACATCGGGACAGTTTCAGTTCTTC; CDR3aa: CASSLTSGQFQFF
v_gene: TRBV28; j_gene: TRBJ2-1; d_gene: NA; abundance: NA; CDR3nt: TGTGCCAGCAGTGGCTACTTGATCTCCTACAATGAGCAGTTCTTC; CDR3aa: CASSGYLISYNEQFF
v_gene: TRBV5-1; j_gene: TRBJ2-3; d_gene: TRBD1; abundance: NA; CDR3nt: TGCGCCAGCAGCTTCAAATTACAGGGGGACACAGATACGCAGTATTTT; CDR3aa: CASSFKLQGDTDTQYF
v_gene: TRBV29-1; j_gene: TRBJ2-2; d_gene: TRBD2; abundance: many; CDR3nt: TGCAGCGTTCGCACTAGCGGGTCCACGAACACCGGGGAGCTGTTTTTT; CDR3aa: CSVRTSGSTNTGELFF
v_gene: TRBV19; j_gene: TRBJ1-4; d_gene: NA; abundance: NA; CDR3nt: TGTGCCAGTAGCACAGGCGACAAAACGGATGAAAAAAGGGATGAAAAACTGTTTTTT; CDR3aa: CASSTGDKTDEKRDEKLFF
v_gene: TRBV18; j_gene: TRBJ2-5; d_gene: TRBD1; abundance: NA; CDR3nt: TGTGCCAGCTCACCAGACAGGGTCCAAGAGACCCAGTACTTC; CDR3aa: CASSPDRVQETQYF
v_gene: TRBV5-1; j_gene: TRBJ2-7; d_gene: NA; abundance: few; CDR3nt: TGCGCCAGCAATGTGGGAGAGGGGTACGAGCAGTACTTC; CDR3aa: CASNVGEGYEQYF
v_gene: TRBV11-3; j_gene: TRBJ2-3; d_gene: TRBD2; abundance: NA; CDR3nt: TGTGCCAGCAGCAATATAGCGGGAGGACGGGATACGCAGTATTTT; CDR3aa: CASSNIAGGRDTQYF
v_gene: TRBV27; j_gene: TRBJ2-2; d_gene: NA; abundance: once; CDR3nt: TGTGCCAGCAGTTTCTGGGGAGGGAACACCGGGGAGCTGTTTTTT; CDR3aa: CASSFWGGNTGELFF
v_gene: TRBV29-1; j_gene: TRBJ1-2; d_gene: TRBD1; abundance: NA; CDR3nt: TGCAGCGTCCAACTTACCGGGACAGGTCGCGGATCGTATTTC; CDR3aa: CSVQLTGTGRGSYF
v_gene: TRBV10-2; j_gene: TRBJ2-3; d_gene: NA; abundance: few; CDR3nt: TGCGCCAGCGCGAAGGGAGACACAGATACGCAGTATTTT; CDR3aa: CASAKGDTDTQYF
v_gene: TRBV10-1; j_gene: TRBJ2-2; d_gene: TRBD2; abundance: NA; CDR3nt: TGCGCCAGCAGTGATAGAGGACTAGCGGAGACGGGCACCGGGGAGCTGTTTTTT; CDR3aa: CASSDRGLAETGTGELFF
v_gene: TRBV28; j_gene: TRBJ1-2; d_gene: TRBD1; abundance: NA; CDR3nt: TGTGCCAGCAGATTCGACAGGGATGGCTACACCTTC; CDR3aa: CASRFDRDGYTF
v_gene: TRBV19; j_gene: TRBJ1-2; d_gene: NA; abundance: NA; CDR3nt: TGTGCCAGTAGAGTTGGGCGGGGACGCTGGTATGGCTACACCTTC; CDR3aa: CASRVGRGRWYGYTF
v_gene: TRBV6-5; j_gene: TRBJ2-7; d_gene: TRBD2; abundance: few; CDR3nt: TGTGCCAGCAGTTACGAGGGAGGGAGGCAGCAGTACTTC; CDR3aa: CASSYEGGRQQYF
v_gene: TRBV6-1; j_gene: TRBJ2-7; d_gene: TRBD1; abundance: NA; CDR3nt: TGTGCCAGCAGGCTTGGACAGGGGTACGAGCAGTACTTC; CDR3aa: CASRLGQGYEQYF
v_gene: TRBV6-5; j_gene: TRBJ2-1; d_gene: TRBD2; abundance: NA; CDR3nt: TGTGCCAGCAAACCAGCGGGAGTTGGGTACAATGAGCAGTTCTTC; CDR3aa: CASKPAGVGYNEQFF
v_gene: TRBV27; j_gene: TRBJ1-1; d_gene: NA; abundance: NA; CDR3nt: TGTGCCAGCAGTTCTGCCCTGAACACTGAAGCTTTCTTT; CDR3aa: CASSSALNTEAFF
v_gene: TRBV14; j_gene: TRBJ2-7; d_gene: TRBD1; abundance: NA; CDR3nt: TGTGCCAGCAGCCCAATGGACAGGGGGCCCTACGAGCAGTACTTC; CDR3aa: CASSPMDRGPYEQYF
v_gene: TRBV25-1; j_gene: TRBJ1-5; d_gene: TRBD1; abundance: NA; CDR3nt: TGTGCCAGCAGTGATTCCTCCCAACAGGGGGTCAATCAGCCCCAGCATTTT; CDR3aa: CASSDSSQQGVNQPQHF
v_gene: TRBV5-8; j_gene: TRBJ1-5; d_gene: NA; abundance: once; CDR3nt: TGTGCCAGTTCCTCCAGTTATAGCAATCAGCCCCAGCATTTT; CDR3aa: CASSSSYSNQPQHF
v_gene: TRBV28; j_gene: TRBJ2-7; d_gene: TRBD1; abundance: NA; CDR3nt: TGTGCCAGCAAACGGACAGGGGAGTTGTACGAGCAGTACTTC; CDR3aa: CASKRTGELYEQYF
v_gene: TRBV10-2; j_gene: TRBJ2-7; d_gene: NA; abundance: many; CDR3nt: TGCGCCAGCAGTGAGGCAGCCAGGTACGAGCAGTACTTC; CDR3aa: CASSEAARYEQYF
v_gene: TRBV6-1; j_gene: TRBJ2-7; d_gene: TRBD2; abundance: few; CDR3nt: TGTGCCACAGAACTAGCGGATGGGTACGAGCAGTACTTC; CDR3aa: CATELADGYEQYF
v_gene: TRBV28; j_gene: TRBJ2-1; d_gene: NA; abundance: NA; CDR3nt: TGTGCCAGCAGTGCCGCGGATGCGAACTCCTACAATGAGCAGTTCTTC; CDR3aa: CASSAADANSYNEQFF
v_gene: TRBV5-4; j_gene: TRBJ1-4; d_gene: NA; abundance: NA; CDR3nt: TGTGCCAGCAGCCTCATAGGCGGGGGCAATAATGAAAAACTGTTTTTT; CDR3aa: CASSLIGGGNNEKLFF
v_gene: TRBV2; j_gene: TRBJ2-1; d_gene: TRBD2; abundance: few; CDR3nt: TGTGCCAGCAAGGGACTAGCGGGAGGTGAGCAGTTCTTC; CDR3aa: CASKGLAGGEQFF
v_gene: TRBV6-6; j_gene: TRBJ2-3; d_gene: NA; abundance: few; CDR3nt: TGTGCCAGCAGTGTTGGCAGAAGCACAGATACGCAGTATTTT; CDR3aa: CASSVGRSTDTQYF
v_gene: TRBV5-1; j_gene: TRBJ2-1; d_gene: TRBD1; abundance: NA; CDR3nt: TGCGCCAGCAGCTTCGGCGACAGGGACAGAAATGAGCAGTTCTTC; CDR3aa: CASSFGDRDRNEQFF
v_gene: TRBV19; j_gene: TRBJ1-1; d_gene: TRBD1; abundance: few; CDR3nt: TGTGCCAGTAGTTTAAGCGGGACAGGGAGCAACACTGAAGCTTTCTTT; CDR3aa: CASSLSGTGSNTEAFF
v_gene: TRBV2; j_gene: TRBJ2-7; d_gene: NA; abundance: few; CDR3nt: TGTGCCAGCAGACGGGACGCCGGGGACTCCTACGAGCAGTACTTC; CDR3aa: CASRRDAGDSYEQYF
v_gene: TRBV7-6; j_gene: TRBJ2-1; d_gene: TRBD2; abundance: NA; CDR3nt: TGTGCCAGCAGCTTTGGCTCGGGTGACGGAGCGGGGGGTAATGAGCAGTTCTTC; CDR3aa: CASSFGSGDGAGGNEQFF
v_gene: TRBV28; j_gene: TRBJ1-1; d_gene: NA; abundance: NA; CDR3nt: TGTGCCAGCAGTTCAGCTCGAGGGGCTAGCTGGACTGAAGCTTTCTTT; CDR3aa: CASSSARGASWTEAFF
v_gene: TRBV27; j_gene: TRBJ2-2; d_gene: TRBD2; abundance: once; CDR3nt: TGTGCCAGCAGTTTTGCAGGACTAGCGGGAGAGACGCCCACCGGGGAGCTGTTTTTT; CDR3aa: CASSFAGLAGETPTGELFF
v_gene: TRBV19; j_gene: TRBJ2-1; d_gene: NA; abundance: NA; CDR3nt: TGTGCCAGTAGTATAGCTGACCACAATGAGCAGTTCTTC; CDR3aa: CASSIADHNEQFF
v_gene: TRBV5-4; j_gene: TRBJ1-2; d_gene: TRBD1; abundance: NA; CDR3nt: TGTGCCAGCGGCCTAGGGACAGGACCTAACTATGGCTACACCTTC; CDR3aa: CASGLGTGPNYGYTF
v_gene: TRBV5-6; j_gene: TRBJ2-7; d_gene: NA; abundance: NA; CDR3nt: TGTGCCAGCAGCTTAAATTTTGGGACCTCGCGATCGGGGAAGTACTTC; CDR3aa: CASSLNFGTSRSGKYF
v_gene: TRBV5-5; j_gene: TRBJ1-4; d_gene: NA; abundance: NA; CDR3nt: TGTGCCAGCAGCAAGATGCGTGCCCGCCTTGATGAAAAACTGTTTTTT; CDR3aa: CASSKMRARLDEKLFF
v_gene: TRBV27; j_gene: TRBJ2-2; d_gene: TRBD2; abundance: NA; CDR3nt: TGTGCCAGCAGTTTAGGTTACCTAGCGGGGGACACCGGGGAGCTGTTTTTT; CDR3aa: CASSLGYLAGDTGELFF
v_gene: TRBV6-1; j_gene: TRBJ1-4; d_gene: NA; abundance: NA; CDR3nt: TGTGCCAGCAGTGAGAGTAGGAGGGGTGGTGGTGAAAAACTGTTTTTT; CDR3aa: CASSESRRGGGEKLFF
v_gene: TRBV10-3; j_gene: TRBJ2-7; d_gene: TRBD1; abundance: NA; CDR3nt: TGTGCCATCGCCGGGGGGGACAGGGGCAACGAGCAGTACTTC; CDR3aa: CAIAGGDRGNEQYF
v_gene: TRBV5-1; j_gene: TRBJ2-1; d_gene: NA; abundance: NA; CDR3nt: TGCGCCAGCAGCTTGTACGGGACCACTTTCAACGAGCAGTTCTTC; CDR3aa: CASSLYGTTFNEQFF
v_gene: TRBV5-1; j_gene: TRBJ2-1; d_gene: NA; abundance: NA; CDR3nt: TGCGCCAGCAGCCAAGAAATGGGCGTGGAGCAGTTCTTC; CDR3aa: CASSQEMGVEQFF
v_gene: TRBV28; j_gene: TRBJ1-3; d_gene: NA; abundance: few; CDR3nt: TGTGCCAGCAGTAGATACAATGGAAACACCATATATTTT; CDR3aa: CASSRYNGNTIYF
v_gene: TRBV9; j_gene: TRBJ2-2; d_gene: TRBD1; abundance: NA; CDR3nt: TGTGCCAGCAGCGTGGGACAGGTTAGCACCGGGGAGCTGTTTTTT; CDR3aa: CASSVGQVSTGELFF
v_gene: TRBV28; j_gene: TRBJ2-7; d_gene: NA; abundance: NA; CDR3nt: TGTGCCAGCAGTTTATTGACTGGCCGGAGCTCCTACGAGCAGTACTTC; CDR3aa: CASSLLTGRSSYEQYF
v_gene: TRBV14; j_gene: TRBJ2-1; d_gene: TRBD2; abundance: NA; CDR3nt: TGTGCCAGCTCTACTAGCGGGAGCTATGAGCAGTTCTTC; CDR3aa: CASSTSGSYEQFF
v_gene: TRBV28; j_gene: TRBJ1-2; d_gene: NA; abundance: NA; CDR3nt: TGTGCCAGCAGTTTCGGGAGCTATGGCTACACCTTC; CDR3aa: CASSFGSYGYTF
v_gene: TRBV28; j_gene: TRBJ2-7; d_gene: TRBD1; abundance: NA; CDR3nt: TGTGCCAGCAGCAACCAGGGGGCTACCGACGAGCAGTACTTC; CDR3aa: CASSNQGATDEQYF